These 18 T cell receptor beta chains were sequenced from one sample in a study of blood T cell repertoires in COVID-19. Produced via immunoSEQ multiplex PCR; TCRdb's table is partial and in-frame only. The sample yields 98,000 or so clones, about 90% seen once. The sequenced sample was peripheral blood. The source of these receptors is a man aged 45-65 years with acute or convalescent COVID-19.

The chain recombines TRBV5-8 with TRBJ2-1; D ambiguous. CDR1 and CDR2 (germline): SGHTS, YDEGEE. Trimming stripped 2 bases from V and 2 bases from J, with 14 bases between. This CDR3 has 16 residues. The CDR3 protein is CASSFRLRWAYNEQFF. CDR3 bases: TGTGCCAGCAGCTTCAGGCTTCGGTGGGCCTACAATGAGCAGTTCTTC.

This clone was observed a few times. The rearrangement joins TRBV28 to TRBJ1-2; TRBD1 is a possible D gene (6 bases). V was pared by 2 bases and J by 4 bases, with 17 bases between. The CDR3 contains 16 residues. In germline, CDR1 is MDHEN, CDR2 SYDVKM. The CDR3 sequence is CASSLRPRGKSYGYTF. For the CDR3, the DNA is TGTGCCAGCAGTTTAAGACCGAGGGGGAAATCCTATGGCTACACCTTC.

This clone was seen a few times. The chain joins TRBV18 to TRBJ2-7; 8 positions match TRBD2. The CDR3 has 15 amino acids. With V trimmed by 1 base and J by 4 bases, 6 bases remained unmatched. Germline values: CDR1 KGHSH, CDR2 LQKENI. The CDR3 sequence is CASSPRYPGGYEQYF. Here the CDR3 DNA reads TGTGCCAGCTCACCACGGTACCCGGGAGGGTACGAGCAGTACTTC.

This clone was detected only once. The CDR3 bases are TGCAGCGTTGGAACAGGGACTGGCTACACCTTC. It codes for CSVGTGTGYTF. This chain joins TRBV29-1 and TRBJ1-2; D perhaps matches TRBD1 (6 bases). With 4 bases removed from V and 7 bases from J, the gap between germline ends came to 10 bases. The CDR3 spans 11 residues. Germline V gene data show CDR1 as SQVTM and CDR2 as ANQGSEA.

CDR3 nucleotides: TGTGCCAGCAGCCTGGGGACTAGCGTCTCCTACGAGCAGTACTTC. Translating gives CASSLGTSVSYEQYF. The chain has TRBV6-5 and TRBJ2-7; TRBD2 aligns across 10 bases. Germline assignment: CDR1 MNHEY and CDR2 SVGAGI. The CDR3 sequence is 15 residues long. Trimming cost V 6 bases and J 0 bases; bases outside gene matches: 5.

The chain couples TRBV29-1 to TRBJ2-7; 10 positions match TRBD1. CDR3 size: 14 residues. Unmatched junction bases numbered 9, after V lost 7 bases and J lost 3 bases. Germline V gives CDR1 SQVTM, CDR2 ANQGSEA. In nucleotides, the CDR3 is TGCAGCGGTGGACAGGGGGGTAGAGTCTACGAGCAGTACTTC. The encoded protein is CSGGQGGRVYEQYF.

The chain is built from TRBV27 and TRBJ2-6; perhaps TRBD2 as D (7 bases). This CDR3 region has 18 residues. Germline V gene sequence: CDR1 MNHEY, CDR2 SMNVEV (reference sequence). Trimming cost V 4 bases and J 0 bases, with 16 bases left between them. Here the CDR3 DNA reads TGTGCCAGCAGTTCTGTTGGACTAGGGGGCTCTGGGGCCAACGTCCTGACTTTC. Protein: CASSSVGLGGSGANVLTF.

The CDR3 nucleotides read TGTGCCAGCAGCTCGGGGAGGCTCGGGACCCAGTACTTC. It yields the protein CASSSGRLGTQYF. V gene TRBV5-5 combines with J gene TRBJ2-5, with a weak D call TRBD2 (6 bases). The germline gives CDR1 SGHKS, CDR2 YYEKEE (reference sequence). V shed 3 bases and J shed 7 bases, with 13 bases lying between them. This CDR3 is built from 13 residues.

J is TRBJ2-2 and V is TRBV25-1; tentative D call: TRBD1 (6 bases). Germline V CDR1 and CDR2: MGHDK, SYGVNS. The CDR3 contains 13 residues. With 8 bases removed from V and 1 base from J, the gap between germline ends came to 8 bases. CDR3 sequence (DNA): TGTGCCAGCGGGACACGGAACACCGGGGAGCTGTTTTTT. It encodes CASGTRNTGELFF.

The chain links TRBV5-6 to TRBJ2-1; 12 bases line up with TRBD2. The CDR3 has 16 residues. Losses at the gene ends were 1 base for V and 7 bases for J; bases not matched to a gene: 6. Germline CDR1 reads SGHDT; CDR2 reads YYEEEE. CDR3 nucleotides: TGTGCCAGCAGCTTGTCGTCGACTAGCGGGAGAAATGAGCAGTTCTTC. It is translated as CASSLSSTSGRNEQFF.

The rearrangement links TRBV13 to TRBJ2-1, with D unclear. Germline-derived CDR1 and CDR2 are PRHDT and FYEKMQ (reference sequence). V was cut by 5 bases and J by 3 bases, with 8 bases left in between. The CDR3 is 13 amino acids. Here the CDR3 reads CASSRGGYNEQFF. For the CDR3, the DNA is TGTGCCAGCAGCCGAGGCGGCTACAATGAGCAGTTCTTC.

CDR3 region: CASSWDRLNTEAFF. CDR3 sequence (DNA): TGTGCCAGCAGTTGGGACAGATTGAACACTGAAGCTTTCTTT. This chain joins TRBV6-2 or TRBV6-3 and TRBJ1-1; 7 positions match TRBD1. Germline V gives CDR1 MNHEY, CDR2 SVGEGT. V gave up 4 bases and J gave up 0 bases; unmatched junction bases: 2. CDR3 length equals 14 residues.

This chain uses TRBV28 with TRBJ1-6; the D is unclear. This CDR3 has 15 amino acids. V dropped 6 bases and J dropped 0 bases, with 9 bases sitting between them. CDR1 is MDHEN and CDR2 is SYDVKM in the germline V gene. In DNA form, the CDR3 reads TGTGCCAGCAGCTCGGTGAGCTCCTATAATTCACCCCTCCACTTT. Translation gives CASSSVSSYNSPLHF. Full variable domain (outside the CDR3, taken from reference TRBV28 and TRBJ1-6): DVKVTQSSRYLVKRTGEKVFLECVQDMDHENMFWYRQDPGLGLRLIYFSYDVKMKEKGDIPEGYSVSREKKERFSLILESASTNQTSMYLCASSSVSSYNSPLHFGNGTRLTVT.

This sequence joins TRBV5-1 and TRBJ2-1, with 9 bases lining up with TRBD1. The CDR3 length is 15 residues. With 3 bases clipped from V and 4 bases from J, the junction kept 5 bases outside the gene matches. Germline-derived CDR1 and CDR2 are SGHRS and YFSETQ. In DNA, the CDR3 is TGCGCCAGCAGCTCTGCCGGGACAGGGTACAATGAGCAGTTCTTC. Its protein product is CASSSAGTGYNEQFF.

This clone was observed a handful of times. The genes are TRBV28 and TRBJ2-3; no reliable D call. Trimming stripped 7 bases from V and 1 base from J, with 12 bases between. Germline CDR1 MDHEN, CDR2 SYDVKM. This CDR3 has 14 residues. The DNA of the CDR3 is TGTGCCAGCACCTCCGTCTTAGGCACAGATACGCAGTATTTT. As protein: CASTSVLGTDTQYF.

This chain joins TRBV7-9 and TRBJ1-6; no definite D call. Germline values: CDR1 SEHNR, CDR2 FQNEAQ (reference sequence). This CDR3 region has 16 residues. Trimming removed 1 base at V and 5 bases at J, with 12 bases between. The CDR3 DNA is TGTGCCAGCAGCTTAGAGAGACGAGGCAATAATTCACCCCTCCACTTT. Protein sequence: CASSLERRGNNSPLHF.

DNA for the CDR3: TGTGCCACCAGCCTAGCGGGAGAGTCCGGGGAGCTGTTTTTT. Encoded protein: CATSLAGESGELFF. The V call is TRBV24-1, the J call TRBJ2-2, with 10 bases lining up with TRBD2. Germline CDR1 KGHDR, CDR2 SFDVKD. V dropped 7 bases and J dropped 6; count of bases not matched to a gene: 4. The CDR3 is 14 amino acids.

CDR3 in DNA: TGTGCCAGCAGCTTACGGACAGGTCTGAGGACTGAAGCTTTCTTT. Protein product: CASSLRTGLRTEAFF. The rearrangement joins TRBV14 to TRBJ1-1; the match to TRBD1 covers 7 bases. Germline loops: CDR1 SGHDN, CDR2 FVKESK. V trimming: 5 bases; J trimming: 5 bases; junction bases outside the gene matches: 11. This CDR3 is 15 amino acids long.